This is a list of T cell receptor beta chains from one sample in a study of blood T cell repertoires in COVID-19. Using immunoSEQ multiplex PCR, the repertoire was profiled, and TCRdb retains in-frame clones only, with some absent. This sample has 250,000 to 300,000 clones, with 85% found just once. Input material: peripheral blood. The receptors derive from a man over 45 with active or convalescent COVID-19. CDR3s include the opening cysteine and the closing phenylalanine or tryptophan. A D gene is named only where the DNA matches it firmly. A row's size may be missing; if present it is once, few, many or a size class.

J gene,V gene,D gene,clone size,CDR3 DNA,CDR3 protein
TRBJ2-2,TRBV2,-,once,TGTGCCAGCAGGCCGGGGAGCGGGGAGCTGTTTTTT,CASRPGSGELFF
TRBJ2-5,TRBV18,TRBD1,few,TGTGCCAGCTCACCCTGGACAGGGGTGTACCAAGAGACCCAGTACTTC,CASSPWTGVYQETQYF
TRBJ2-4,TRBV5-1,TRBD1,-,TGCGCCAGCAGCTTGTCAGGGACAGGCAAAAACATTCAGTACTTC,CASSLSGTGKNIQYF
TRBJ2-5,TRBV7-2,-,-,TGTGCCAGCAGCTTGGTGAGGGCAGAGACCCAGTACTTC,CASSLVRAETQYF
TRBJ2-7,TRBV7-3,TRBD1,-,TGTGCCAGCAGTCTGACAGGGAATGGGGAGCAGTACTTC,CASSLTGNGEQYF
TRBJ1-1,TRBV11-1,-,-,TGTGCCAGCAGCTCTCCCGGAAGGTCAGGCAGGGTTGAAGCTTTCTTT,CASSSPGRSGRVEAFF
TRBJ1-4,TRBV19,TRBD1,-,TGTGCCAGTAGCGAGGGACAGTTTAATGAAAAACTGTTTTTT,CASSEGQFNEKLFF
TRBJ1-1,TRBV4-2,TRBD1,-,TGTGCCAGCAGCCAGGAAAGGACAGGCCAAGCTTTCTTT,CASSQERTGQAFF
TRBJ2-7,TRBV7-9,TRBD1,once,TGTGCCAGCAGCCCTTACTCGGGACAGTCCTACTACGAGCAGTACTTC,CASSPYSGQSYYEQYF
TRBJ1-2,TRBV7-9,-,-,TGTGCCAGCAGCTCCGTAGAGGGCCGGGCCTATGGCTACACCTTC,CASSSVEGRAYGYTF